This T cell receptor beta chain stems from a study of T cells in Graves' hyperthyroidism and ophthalmopathy (dated by TCRdb to 2018 to 2020). The study in broad terms: Peripheral blood was collected at initial diagnosis, before any treatment. To identify distinguishing TCR V-J signatures, a discovery cohort of around 100 patients was used, comprising approximately 40 with Graves' ophthalmopathy and around 60 with stable Graves' hyperthyroidism. Prospective prediction of ophthalmopathy was tested in an independent validation cohort consisting of about 20 hyperthyroidism patients and around 16 patients who later progressed to ophthalmopathy. The 75 to 100 discovery patients were randomly split 7:3 into training and test sets. In addition, the study compared T-cell repertoires in thyroid tissue and in blood from several Graves' hyperthyroidism patients. After sampling, hyperthyroidism patients received methimazole starting at 30 mg daily, and ophthalmopathy patients received high-dose intravenous methylprednisolone. The paper reports TCR Vbeta CDR3 sequencing of over 120 peripheral blood samples: 40 to 45 ophthalmopathy, 70 to 85 hyperthyroidism and around 17 progressor patients. Results the study describes overall, beyond this receptor: In validation, the model predicted progression to ophthalmopathy a median of about 6 months before onset, with approximately 68% sensitivity and about 72% specificity. No statistical method was used to fix the sample size in advance, and group allocation was not hidden from the investigators. A model built on a 13 V-J signature distinguished ophthalmopathy from stable hyperthyroidism, reaching 85% to 90% sensitivity and around 82% specificity in cross-validation and 80%/75% in testing. Blood samples also contained most of the expanded thyroid clonotypes (frequency above 0.001), which suggests that blood repertoires may reflect thyroid immune responses.

This clonotype was recorded at least ten times. The specificity of this receptor is unknown. Nothing much larger sits one base from this clone, and base qualities are not available. The TCR beta CDR3 regions were amplified from the RNA transcripts. The TCR CDR3 was subjected to a first round of RT-PCR using the HTBI primer set and the Qiagen OneStep RT-PCR kit. A second multiplex PCR round built the libraries, followed by size selection and purification. Sequencing of the libraries was done on an Illumina HiSeq2000 using paired-end 100 bp reads. The paper's data handling went like this. SOAPnuke was used to process the raw data, throwing out any read that contained adapters or uncalled bases, had a mean Phred below 15, or lacked an exact constant-primer or identifier match. COPE v1.2.5 was used to merge high-quality paired reads, and clonotypes were defined as unique nucleotide sequences. MiTCR v1.1 was used to align clonotypes to the IMGT TRBV, TRBD and TRBJ reference segments. The analysis included only V-J combinations with a frequency above 0.0001, which together covered more than 98% of the repertoires. The TCS score was defined as F50 (clonal expansion) divided by E x V (chaos), with BLOSUM62-based TCRdist calculated between CDR3 peptides within each V-J. Welch's t-statistics and random forest reduced 450 to 600 V-J features to roughly 13, which were used in a naive Bayes classifier (R e1071). TCRdb reran the public reads through fastp at Q25 and MiXCR, keeping productive beta chains. Rows matching on CDR3 protein sequence are summarized as one entry with the most common DNA and genes. The V and J calls shown here were made by TCRdb, not taken from the authors' results. The sample table holds about 560,000 distinct CDR3 sequences, of which around a sixth were seen once. About 7% of the sample goes to the ten largest clones.

Stable Graves' hyperthyroidism was defined as the absence of progression to ophthalmopathy over 18 months of follow-up. Hyperthyroidism patients were newly diagnosed, had a disease duration of under 2 months, and were aged 18 to 65 years. Any patient with an uncontrolled infection, another autoimmune disease, pregnancy or lactation was excluded. Clinical symptoms, serum thyroxine and TRAb, thyroid ultrasound, and orbital computed tomography formed the basis for the diagnoses. Ficoll-Paque density gradient centrifugation was used to isolate PBMCs from about 9.4 ml of fresh peripheral blood. Total RNA was extracted using Trizol reagent, and RNA quality was assessed on an Agilent 2100 Bioanalyzer. From the cysteine up to the phenylalanine, the CDR3 has a length of 17 residues. Only CDR3 DNA is held: 51 bases, read in frame from base 1. The CDR1 and CDR2 encoded by the germline V gene (reference sequence) are SEHNR and FQNEAQ. Between the V and J ends, shortened by 7 bases and 0 bases respectively, the junction contains 19 bases.

The sequence was obtained from a woman in her thirties with Graves' hyperthyroidism. Sample: blood. The rearranged chain carries TRBV7-9 and TRBJ1-5, with the D segment identity uncertain. The CDR3 reads CASTSAYEGNSNQPQHF. Here is the DNA: TGTGCCAGCACCTCAGCGTATGAGGGAAATAGCAATCAGCCCCAGCATTTT.